These 19 T cell receptor beta chains share one sample of origin, sequenced in a study of T-cell memory formation after mild COVID-19. TCRdb reprocessed the 5' RACE reads with MiXCR, giving one entry per CDR3 protein. The sample consists of 200,000 to 250,000 distinct CDR3 sequences, approximately 9% of them appearing once. The source material was PBMCs or a T cell subset sorted from them (not recorded which). The source of these receptors is a man between 18 and 35 years old who had mild COVID-19 (a few samples of this study predate the infection). Cell type and time point are not known.

V usage is TRBV29-1 and J usage is TRBJ1-1; D gene ambiguous. V was pared by 3 bases and J by 4 bases, with 15 bases between. The CDR3 loop spans 14 amino acids. Germline lookup yields CDR1 SQVTM and CDR2 ANQGSEA. CDR3: CSVERLIGVTEAFF. For the CDR3, the DNA is TGCAGCGTTGAGAGGCTGATAGGTGTCACTGAAGCTTTCTTT.

Only a few counts were recorded for this clonotype. The chain combines TRBV7-4 with TRBJ1-6; possibly TRBD1 for D (6 bases). This CDR3 is 17 amino acids long. CDR1 and CDR2 from the germline V gene are SGHVT and SQSDAQ. V was trimmed by 3 bases and J by 1 base, leaving 13 bases between them. The chain's CDR3 is CASSLGQGQSYNSPLHF. CDR3 bases: TGTGCCAGCAGCTTGGGGCAGGGGCAGTCCTATAATTCACCCCTCCACTTT.

There are many counts of this clonotype. V is TRBV28 and J is TRBJ1-3, with D hard to call. Germline V gene sequence: CDR1 MDHEN, CDR2 SYDVKM. V was cut by 1 base and J by 4 bases, with 11 bases left in between. This CDR3 spans 15 amino acids. CDR3: CASSLSSFSGNTIYF. The CDR3 nucleotides read TGTGCCAGCAGTTTATCCTCGTTTTCGGGAAACACCATATATTTT.

CDR3 DNA sequence: TGTGCCAGCAGCCAAGATATAAAACCGGGTATCAGGATCTACAATGAGCAGTTCTTC. Translated, it gives CASSQDIKPGIRIYNEQFF. V and J are TRBV4-2 and TRBJ2-1, with D unresolved. The CDR3 is 19 residues long. V was clipped by 0 bases and J by 3 bases, with 21 bases between them. Germline CDR1 is LGHNA and CDR2 is YNFKEQ.

This clonotype was observed a few times. The chain joins TRBV18 to TRBJ1-1; 7 bases match TRBD1. With 3 bases clipped from V and 2 bases from J, the junction kept 6 bases outside the gene matches. This CDR3 spans 15 amino acids. Germline V CDR1 and CDR2: KGHSH, LQKENI. CDR3 protein: CASSPFGTVNTEAFF. The CDR3 nucleotides are TGTGCCAGCTCACCCTTCGGGACAGTTAACACTGAAGCTTTCTTT.

The gene calls are TRBV14 and TRBJ2-5; 10 nucleotides agree with TRBD2. Germline V gene lookup returns CDR1 SGHDN and CDR2 FVKESK. With V trimmed by 4 bases and J by 3 bases, 17 bases remained unmatched. CDR3 length: 19 amino acids. CDR3 sequence reads: CASSPPVGTSDTGEETQYF. In nucleotides, the CDR3 is TGTGCCAGCAGCCCTCCTGTGGGGACTAGCGACACCGGCGAAGAGACCCAGTACTTC.

This clonotype turned up a few times. The chain links TRBV6-2 or TRBV6-3 to TRBJ1-2, with D uncertain. V lost 5 bases and J 5 bases, leaving 18 bases between the germline ends. This CDR3 has 15 residues. Germline CDR1 reads MNHEY; CDR2 reads SVGEGT. The CDR3 reads CASSAGGAYPYGYTF. Written as DNA, the CDR3 is TGTGCCAGCAGTGCGGGTGGAGCCTACCCGTATGGCTACACCTTC.

This chain joins TRBV7-9 and TRBJ1-2; D is perhaps TRBD1 (5 bases). V shed 8 bases and J shed 6 bases, with 16 bases lying between them. This CDR3 is built from 13 residues. Germline V CDR1 and CDR2: SEHNR, FQNEAQ (reference sequence). This CDR3 reads CASGGAKGHGYTF. Here the CDR3 DNA reads TGTGCCAGCGGAGGGGCCAAGGGGCATGGCTACACCTTC.

This clonotype came up a few times. The chain joins TRBV5-6 to TRBJ2-7; 7 bases fit TRBD1. The CDR3 spans 15 residues. CDR1 is SGHDT and CDR2 is YYEEEE in the germline V gene. The trim removed 3 bases at V and 3 bases at J, leaving 9 bases unmatched. CDR3 sequence (DNA): TGTGCCAGCAGCTCGGGACAGTCCGCCGGCTACGAGCAGTACGTC. This sequence encodes CASSSGQSAGYEQYV.

This clonotype was counted ten times or more. The V call is TRBV29-1, the J call TRBJ1-1; perhaps TRBD1 as D (5 bases). This CDR3 is 11 amino acids long. Trimming pared 4 bases from V and 6 bases from J, leaving 9 bases between. The germline V gene encodes CDR1 SQVTM and CDR2 ANQGSEA. The CDR3 region is CSVVMGAEAFF. CDR3 coding DNA: TGCAGCGTTGTCATGGGGGCTGAAGCTTTCTTT.

The genes are TRBV3-1 and TRBJ2-3; tentative D call: TRBD2 (5 bases). Germline V CDR1 and CDR2: LGHDT, YNNKEL (reference sequence). V was pared by 4 bases and J by 1 base, with 15 bases between. The CDR3 extends over 16 amino acids. The CDR3 DNA follows: TGTGCCAGCAGCCCCCCTCGGGGTGGACGCACAGATACGCAGTATTTT. This codes for CASSPPRGGRTDTQYF.

Worth noting for this clonotype: This could be a read error, since a much larger clone is one nucleotide away. The V gene is TRBV15, the J gene TRBJ2-1; D is unclear. CDR3 size: 13 residues. The V end was cut by 4 bases, the J end by 10 bases, with 14 bases between. Germline V lookup: CDR1 LNHNV, CDR2 YYDKDF (reference sequence). CDR3 coding DNA: TGTGCCACCAGCACAGTCAGGACCGGGGAGCAGTTCTTC. It yields the protein CATSTVRTGEQFF.

The chain is built from TRBV20-1 and TRBJ2-5, with 9 nucleotides matching TRBD2. V lost 0 bases to trimming and J lost 5 bases; unmatched junction nucleotides: 7. Germline values: CDR1 DFQATT, CDR2 SNEGSKA (reference sequence). The CDR3 is 15 residues long. CDR3 nucleotides: TGCAGTGCTAGAGATAGCGGGGGAGTGTGGGAGACCCAGTACTTC. Translated: CSARDSGGVWETQYF.

This clonotype has just a few counts. V is TRBV7-9 and J is TRBJ1-2; the D gene is possibly TRBD1 (5 bases). The CDR3 totals 13 residues. CDR1 is SEHNR, CDR2 FQNEAQ, per germline (reference sequence). V lost 5 bases and J 2 bases, leaving 9 bases between the germline ends. CDR3 sequence: CASSQDTNYGYTF. CDR3 DNA sequence: TGTGCCAGCAGCCAGGACACCAACTATGGCTACACCTTC.

V usage is TRBV12-3 or TRBV12-4 and J usage is TRBJ1-2; a possible D gene is TRBD1 (5 bases). This CDR3 spans 15 amino acids. V was cut by 4 bases and J by 5 bases, with 17 bases left in between. Here the CDR3 reads CASSSPRGYGYGYTF. The CDR3 DNA reads TGTGCCAGCAGTTCACCGCGGGGGTACGGGTATGGCTACACCTTC.

On this clonotype: A read error is possible here, since a much larger clone lies one base away. J is TRBJ1-1 and V is TRBV20-1; 9 nucleotides match TRBD1. There are 13 residues in the CDR3. The V gene's germline CDR1 is DFQATT and CDR2 SNEGSKA (reference sequence). In DNA form, the CDR3 reads TGCAGTGCTAGGTCGGACAGGGGTGCTGAAGATTTCTTT. Amino acids: CSARSDRGAEDFF.

This clonotype was picked up a small number of times. J is TRBJ2-7 and V is TRBV11-2, with 8 bases aligning to TRBD2. Per germline, CDR1 SGHAT and CDR2 FQNNGV. The CDR3 runs to 15 residues. The V gene end was trimmed by 3 bases and the J gene end by 5 bases; junction bases not matched to a gene: 9. CDR3 DNA sequence: TGTGCCAGCAGCTTCGCGCCGGGGGGGGGACACGAGCAGTACTTC. This translates into CASSFAPGGGHEQYF.

The genes are TRBV12-3 or TRBV12-4 and TRBJ2-3; 11 positions match TRBD2. The CDR3 totals 15 residues. J was trimmed by 6 bases and V by 5 bases; bases with no gene match: 7. The CDR3 loop reads CASSNLAGGRDTQYF. In DNA form, the CDR3 reads TGTGCCAGCAGTAACCTAGCGGGGGGCAGGGATACGCAGTATTTT.

This clonotype was picked up a small number of times. The V and J genes are TRBV20-1 and TRBJ2-4; TRBD1 or TRBD2 may be the D gene (5 bases each). The germline V gene encodes CDR1 DFQATT and CDR2 SNEGSKA (reference sequence). CDR3 length equals 14 residues. V was clipped by 6 bases and J by 1 base, with 13 bases between them. The CDR3 coding sequence is TGCAGTGCCCTTATCGAGGGGGCCAAAAACATTCAGTACTTC. It codes for CSALIEGAKNIQYF.